This TCR beta chain derives from a study of blood T cell repertoires in COVID-19. For the study at large: Nucleic acid was either cDNA or gDNA, and it came from T cells, B-cell-depleted T cells, or PBMCs.

Germline assignment: CDR1 LNHDA and CDR2 SQIVND (reference sequence). The CDR3 runs to 16 residues. Trimming left V 5 bases short and J 3 bases short, with 20 bases between. Some clones are missing from TCRdb's copy, which holds only in-frame ones; the method was immunoSEQ multiplex PCR. Here the sample spans some 300,000 clones, roughly 90% being singletons. Participants were aged about 18 to 90 years, lived in 24 US areas, and enrolled virtually. During the 2 weeks before they entered the study, exposed participants had met someone with a PCR-confirmed or clinician-diagnosed COVID-19 case. Sequenced: PBMCs or T cells enriched from blood (not recorded which). The receptor was derived from a woman between 50 and 59 years old who had been exposed to COVID-19. The genes are TRBV19 and TRBJ2-7, with a tentative D call TRBD1 (6 bases). CDR3 sequence (DNA): TGTGCCAGTAGTCCCCAAGATCAGGGGCTCTTCTACGAGCAGTACTTC. Amino acids: CASSPQDQGLFYEQYF.